Each of the 21 T cell receptor beta chains below was sequenced from the same sample in a study of T cell repertoires in ileal Crohn's disease. TCRdb's table, derived via immunoSEQ multiplex PCR, lists solely in-frame clones and lacks some. The profile shows several thousand clones, around 75% of them singletons. The sequenced sample consisted of ileal tissue. These TCRs come from an adult with Crohn's disease.

This clone was recorded once. As DNA, the CDR3 is TGTGCCAGCAGCCGGACAGCCCCGATCGGGGAGCAGTACTTC. It encodes CASSRTAPIGEQYF. This chain joins TRBV7-9 and TRBJ2-7, with a tentative D call TRBD1 (6 bases). The CDR3 length is 14 residues. The germline CDR1 and CDR2 sequences are SEHNR and FQNEAQ (reference sequence). V was shortened by 5 bases and J by 7 bases, with 18 bases between the two germline ends.

The chain combines TRBV10-2 with TRBJ2-6; no firm D call. V was shortened by 8 bases and J by 9 bases, with 11 bases between the two germline ends. CDR1 WSHSY and CDR2 SAAADI come from the germline V gene. This CDR3 is built from 12 residues. CDR3 coding DNA: TGCGCCAGCCAAACTCCGGGCAACGTCCTGACTTTC. Translation gives CASQTPGNVLTF.

The V call is TRBV4-3, the J call TRBJ1-2; D might be TRBD1 (5 bases). CDR1 LGHNA and CDR2 YSLEER come from the germline V gene. The CDR3 length is 14 residues. With 1 base removed from V and 4 bases from J, the gap between germline ends came to 10 bases. CDR3 sequence: CASSQGPQGYGYTF. The CDR3 bases are TGCGCCAGCAGCCAAGGGCCCCAGGGCTATGGCTACACCTTC.

The rearrangement links TRBV5-6 to TRBJ1-5; a weak D match, TRBD1 (6 bases). This CDR3 is 13 amino acids long. V lost 3 bases, J lost 6 bases, and 10 bases lay in between. Looked up from germline, CDR1 is SGHDT and CDR2 is YYEEEE. CDR3 amino acids: CASSSRGSQPQHF. DNA for the CDR3: TGTGCCAGCAGCTCCAGGGGTAGTCAGCCCCAGCATTTT.

This chain connects TRBV14 to TRBJ1-2, with D possibly TRBD1 on 6 matching bases. The CDR3 loop spans 12 amino acids. V was trimmed by 2 bases and J by 7 bases, leaving 8 bases between them. CDR1 and CDR2 (germline): SGHDN, FVKESK. The chain's CDR3 is CASSQQGFGYTF. DNA for the CDR3: TGTGCCAGCAGCCAACAGGGGTTTGGCTACACCTTC.

The V gene is TRBV10-3, the J gene TRBJ1-5; maybe TRBD1 (5 bases). This CDR3 has 14 residues. Deletions cut 0 bases from V and 11 bases from J, with 14 bases between. Germline CDR1 is ENHRY and CDR2 is SYGVKD. Written as DNA, the CDR3 is TGTGCCATCAGTGAGTCGTCAGGGCTATCAGCCCAGCATTTT. This sequence encodes CAISESSGLSAQHF.

This clone counts as medium-sized. This chain joins TRBV5-1 and TRBJ1-2, with D possibly being TRBD1 (5 bases). The V gene lost 4 bases and the J gene lost 8 bases, with 12 bases spanning the gap. Per germline, CDR1 SGHRS and CDR2 YFSETQ. The length of the CDR3 is 12 residues. The CDR3 nucleotides are TGCGCCAGCAGCCCCGCTAGGGGAGGCTACACCTTC. This codes for CASSPARGGYTF.

The gene calls are TRBV7-7 and TRBJ2-5; a weak D match, TRBD2 (5 bases). Trimming took 6 bases from V and 1 from J, leaving 12 bases between them. The CDR3 has 14 residues. Looked up from germline, CDR1 is SSHAT and CDR2 is FNYEAQ (reference sequence). CDR3 protein: CASSNPGSQETQYF. The CDR3 coding sequence is TGTGCCAGCAGTAACCCGGGAAGCCAAGAGACCCAGTACTTC.

A few counts support this clone. The rearrangement links TRBV5-4 to TRBJ2-1; TRBD2 aligns across 7 bases. J lost 2 bases, V lost 4 bases, and 12 bases had no gene match. This CDR3 has 17 amino acids. CDR1 is SGHNT and CDR2 is YYREEE in the germline V gene (reference sequence). Here the CDR3 DNA reads TGTGCCAGCAGCCAAGATTCCAGCGGGAACCCCTACAATGAGCAGTTCTTC. This encodes CASSQDSSGNPYNEQFF.

V is TRBV9 and J is TRBJ2-3, with TRBD2 matching over 11 bases. This CDR3 has 17 residues. Per germline, CDR1 SGDLS and CDR2 YYNGEE. V lost 0 bases to trimming and J lost 5 bases; unmatched junction nucleotides: 8. CDR3 amino acids: CASSVGSGLAGGDTQYF. CDR3 in DNA: TGTGCCAGCAGCGTAGGTTCCGGGCTAGCGGGAGGAGATACGCAGTATTTT.

The chain employs TRBV4-1 and TRBJ2-2, with D possibly being TRBD2 (6 bases). Trimming shortened V by 1 base and J by 4 bases, and 13 bases separated the two germline ends. Germline-derived CDR1 and CDR2 are MGHRA and YSYEKL. The CDR3 has 16 residues. CDR3 nucleotides: TGCGCCAGCAGCCAAGGTATAGCGGTGAGCACCGGGGAGCTGTTTTTT. Protein product: CASSQGIAVSTGELFF.

The chain links TRBV19 to TRBJ1-1, with 11 bases identical to TRBD1. The CDR3 is 15 residues long. V lost 4 bases and J lost 4; bases outside the gene matches: 5. Germline CDR1 and CDR2: LNHDA and SQIVND (reference sequence). This CDR3 is CASSSGGQGATEAFF. CDR3 nucleotide sequence: TGTGCCAGTAGTAGCGGAGGACAGGGGGCCACTGAAGCTTTCTTT.

This chain connects TRBV9 to TRBJ2-2; 7 bases align to TRBD1. With V trimmed by 3 bases and J by 0 bases, 11 bases remained unmatched. Germline assignment: CDR1 SGDLS and CDR2 YYNGEE. This CDR3 has 18 residues. DNA of the CDR3: TGTGCCAGCAGCGCCCCAAGGGGGCCGAACCCGAACACCGGGGAGCTGTTTTTT. It translates to CASSAPRGPNPNTGELFF.

The rearrangement joins TRBV5-6 to TRBJ2-1; 14 bases align to TRBD2. Germline lookup yields CDR1 SGHDT and CDR2 YYEEEE. The CDR3 is 15 amino acids. J lost 7 bases, V lost 4 bases, and 4 bases had no gene match. In DNA form, the CDR3 reads TGTGCCAGCAGCGGAAGGACTAGCGGGAGGAATGAGCAGTTCTTC. Residues: CASSGRTSGRNEQFF.

This clone was detected a few times. The V gene is TRBV5-1, the J gene TRBJ1-2; TRBD1 is a possible D gene (5 bases). The CDR3 runs to 14 residues. Germline-derived CDR1 and CDR2 are SGHRS and YFSETQ. Trimming took off 3 bases at V and 5 bases at J, with 14 bases between the two ends. The CDR3 reads CASSSDSTGYGYTF. CDR3 sequence (DNA): TGCGCCAGCAGCTCTGACAGTACCGGGTATGGCTACACCTTC.

This clone appeared once. The rearrangement joins TRBV9 to TRBJ2-3; tentatively, D is TRBD1 (5 bases). Per germline, CDR1 SGDLS and CDR2 YYNGEE. The CDR3 length is 14 residues. The V end lost 4 bases, the J end lost 9 bases, and 18 bases lay between the germline ends. The DNA for the CDR3 is TGTGCCAGCAGCCCAGGGCTGGGGCGCGTCACGCAGTATTTT. It yields the protein CASSPGLGRVTQYF.

This chain connects TRBV30 to TRBJ1-4; 7 positions agree with TRBD1. The germline CDR1 and CDR2 sequences are GTSNPN and SVGIG (reference sequence). V lost 2 bases to trimming and J lost 7 bases; unmatched junction nucleotides: 10. CDR3 length: 15 residues. The CDR3: CAWSWWGQSGEKLFF. CDR3 nucleotides: TGTGCCTGGAGTTGGTGGGGACAGTCGGGTGAAAAACTGTTTTTT.

The chain recombines TRBV5-6 with TRBJ2-7; perhaps TRBD1 as D (6 bases). Germline loops: CDR1 SGHDT, CDR2 YYEEEE. Trimming removed 3 bases from V and 4 bases from J, with 11 bases in between. The CDR3 has 13 residues. Written as DNA, the CDR3 is TGTGCCAGCAGCTATAGGGGGTCTTACGAGCAGTACTTC. Its protein product is CASSYRGSYEQYF.

This chain joins TRBV12-5 and TRBJ2-7; no reliable D call. V was cut by 0 bases and J by 6 bases, with 12 bases left in between. This CDR3 is 14 amino acids long. Germline loops: CDR1 LGHNT, CDR2 FRNRAP. This chain's CDR3 is CASGLVPVESEQYF. CDR3 DNA sequence: TGTGCTAGTGGTTTGGTACCGGTCGAAAGCGAGCAGTACTTC.

The V and J genes are TRBV6-6 and TRBJ2-2, with D possibly matching TRBD2 (6 bases). V was cut by 2 bases and J by 3 bases, with 10 bases left in between. In germline, CDR1 is MNHNY, CDR2 SVGAGI (reference sequence). The CDR3 consists of 15 residues. CDR3 in DNA: TGTGCCAGCAGTTACGGGGAGGTTCACACCGGGGAGCTGTTTTTT. This gives the protein CASSYGEVHTGELFF.

The CDR3 region is CASSLASGSSTDTQYF. CDR3 in DNA: TGCGCCAGCAGCTTGGCTAGCGGTTCTAGCACAGATACGCAGTATTTT. The rearrangement links TRBV5-1 to TRBJ2-3; 7 bases are shared with TRBD2. J gave up 0 bases and V 0 bases, and 4 bases lay outside the gene matches. The germline V gene has CDR1 SGHRS and CDR2 YFSETQ. The CDR3 has 16 amino acids.